This entry concerns a single T cell receptor (beta chain). Its antigen is unidentified. The sample is drawn from a study of cytomegalovirus exposure and HLA in healthy donors. Per the germline V gene, CDR1 is MNHEY and CDR2 is SVGAGI. The CDR3 contains 14 residues. V was shortened by 7 bases and J by 5 bases, with 14 bases between the two germline ends. Broader study findings: TCR beta chains numbering some 160 were designated cytomegalovirus-associated. The classifier, whose performance was assessed in both the original and validation cohorts, reportedly diagnosed cytomegalovirus status with high specificity and sensitivity. According to a subsequent analysis, TCR clusters identified in the first cohort showed a tendency to co-occur across the roughly 110 validation repertoires.

The data were produced by immunoSEQ multiplex PCR, yet TCRdb's version contains in-frame clones alone and is incomplete. The data hold about 98,000 clones, with roughly 84% observed a single time. The TCR originated in a man aged 18 to 35 in good health and CMV-seropositive. This chain uses TRBV6-5 with TRBJ2-2; D possibly corresponds to TRBD1 (5 bases). Sequences were obtained from PBMCs. CDR3 in DNA: TGTGCCAGCATGGGCAGGGCCTTAACCGGGGAGCTGTTTTTT. Residues: CASMGRALTGELFF.